Presented here are 8 T cell receptor beta chains from one specimen sequenced in a study of B cell selection in AIRE deficiency. The assay was immunoSEQ multiplex PCR, and TCRdb's table has in-frame clones only and misses some. Of 20,000 to 25,000 clones listed, roughly 91% are singletons. Sorted regulatory T cells were CD4-positive, CD25-high and CD127-low or negative. The specimen was CD4+CD25+ Tregs sorted from PBMCs. Source of these receptors: a human donor in good health.

The gene calls are TRBV10-2 and TRBJ2-7; TRBD2 is a possible D gene (6 bases). With 9 bases removed from V and 3 bases from J, the gap between germline ends came to 12 bases. CDR1 and CDR2 from the germline V gene are WSHSY and SAAADI. This CDR3 region has 12 residues. The CDR3 DNA reads as TGCGCCAGTCAAAGACTAGACTACGAGCAGTACTTC. It yields the protein CASQRLDYEQYF.

CDR3 in amino acids: CASSFSGRGYYEQYF. As DNA, the CDR3 is TGCGCCAGCAGCTTTAGCGGGAGAGGGTACTACGAGCAGTACTTC. This chain connects TRBV5-1 to TRBJ2-7, with 9 positions matching TRBD2. Trimming cost V 2 bases and J 3 bases; bases outside gene matches: 6. The CDR3 sequence is 15 residues long. Germline V gives CDR1 SGHRS, CDR2 YFSETQ. Supplemented by reference TRBV5-1 and TRBJ2-7, the full variable domain reads KAGVTQTPRYLIKTRGQQVTLSCSPISGHRSVSWYQQTPGQGLQFLFEYFSETQRNKGNFPGRFSGRQFSNSRSEMNVSTLELGDSALYLCASSFSGRGYYEQYFGPGTRLTVT.

The chain uses TRBV4-1 and TRBJ1-5, with D perhaps matching TRBD1 (6 bases). The germline V gene encodes CDR1 MGHRA and CDR2 YSYEKL. V was clipped by 8 bases and J by 3 bases, with 11 bases between them. CDR3 length equals 13 residues. CDR3 sequence reads: CASSGQINQPQHF. CDR3 DNA: TGCGCCAGCTCAGGACAGATCAATCAGCCCCAGCATTTT.

The chain has TRBV5-1 and TRBJ1-1, with no clear D. Germline loops: CDR1 SGHRS, CDR2 YFSETQ. This CDR3 contains 11 residues. V was clipped by 4 bases and J by 1 base, with 2 bases between them. CDR3 region: CASSQNTEAFF. CDR3 sequence (DNA): TGCGCCAGCAGCCAGAACACTGAAGCTTTCTTT.

The CDR3 is CASSVEWGPSTDTQYF. CDR3 nucleotides: TGTGCCAGCAGCGTAGAGTGGGGGCCTAGCACAGATACGCAGTATTTT. This chain connects TRBV9 to TRBJ2-3; possibly TRBD1 for D (6 bases). CDR3 length: 16 residues. Germline V gene lookup returns CDR1 SGDLS and CDR2 YYNGEE. V was shortened by 0 bases and J by 0 bases, with 11 bases between the two germline ends.

On this clone: At one end, the junction sequence differs from germline, possibly due to a read error. The rearrangement links TRBV10-1 to TRBJ2-7; D may match TRBD1 or TRBD2 (6 bases each). The CDR3 extends over 11 amino acids. Germline CDR1 is WNHNN and CDR2 is SYGVQD (reference sequence). CDR3 sequence (DNA): TGCGCCCGCAGTCGAGGGGGGGAGCAGTACTTC. Its protein is CARSRGGEQYF.

This clone was counted only a few times. The chain has TRBV9 and TRBJ2-3, with a tentative D call TRBD2 (6 bases). V was trimmed by 3 bases and J by 4 bases, leaving 9 bases between them. Germline values: CDR1 SGDLS, CDR2 YYNGEE. There are 13 residues in the CDR3. The CDR3 is CASSARRADTQYF. CDR3 nucleotides: TGTGCCAGCAGCGCCAGGAGGGCAGATACGCAGTATTTT.

The rearrangement uses TRBV5-1 and TRBJ1-6; D perhaps matches TRBD1 (5 bases). V dropped 1 base and J dropped 8 bases, with 10 bases sitting between them. Germline CDR1 is SGHRS and CDR2 is YFSETQ. The CDR3 length is 14 residues. The CDR3 reads CASSLRGVDSPLHF. The CDR3 DNA is TGCGCCAGCAGCTTGCGGGGGGTGGATTCACCCCTCCACTTT.